This T cell receptor beta chain was recovered during a study of tumor-infiltrating lymphocytes in localized non-small cell lung cancer. Study context: The cohort mixed smokers and never-smokers, several histologies, and some post-neoadjuvant-chemotherapy samples.

Only in-frame clones appear in the TCRdb table, and some are missing; sequencing was by immunoSEQ multiplex PCR. The sample lists 3,600 or so clones; 58% were seen once. Trimming took off 3 bases at V and 6 bases at J, with 9 bases between the two ends. This CDR3 is built from 12 residues. Germline assignment: CDR1 GTSNPN and CDR2 SVGIG (reference sequence). The sequenced material came from uninvolved lung tissue not adjacent to the tumor. The V and J genes are TRBV30 and TRBJ1-3; tentatively, D is TRBD1 (6 bases). This TCR came from a human donor with non-small cell lung cancer. CDR3 sequence: CAWSRGANTIYF. CDR3 bases: TGTGCCTGGAGCCGGGGGGCAAACACCATATATTTT.